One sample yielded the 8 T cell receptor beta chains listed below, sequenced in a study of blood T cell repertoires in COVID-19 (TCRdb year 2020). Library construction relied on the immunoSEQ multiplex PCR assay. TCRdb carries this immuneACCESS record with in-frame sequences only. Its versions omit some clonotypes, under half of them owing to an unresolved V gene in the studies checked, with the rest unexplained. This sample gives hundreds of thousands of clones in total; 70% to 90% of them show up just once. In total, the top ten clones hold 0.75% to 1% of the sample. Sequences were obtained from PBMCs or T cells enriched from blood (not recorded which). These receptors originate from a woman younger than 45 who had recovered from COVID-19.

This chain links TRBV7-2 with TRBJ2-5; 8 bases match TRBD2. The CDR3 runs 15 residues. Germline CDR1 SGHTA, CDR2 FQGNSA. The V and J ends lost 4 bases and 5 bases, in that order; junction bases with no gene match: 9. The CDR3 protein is CASSSSGGGRETQYF. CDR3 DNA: TGTGCCAGCAGCTCCTCGGGCGGGGGGCGTGAGACCCAGTACTTC.

This CDR3 is CASSQADRGREKLFF. The CDR3 DNA follows: TGTGCCAGCAGCCAAGCGGACAGGGGGCGAGAAAAACTGTTTTTT. The V and J genes are TRBV3-1 (or the pseudogene TRBV3-2) and TRBJ1-4, with TRBD1 matching 11 bases. This CDR3 comprises 15 residues. The ends lost 1 base at V and 8 bases at J; junction bases unmatched: 3. Germline V gene lookup returns CDR1 LGHDT and CDR2 YNNKEL (reference sequence).

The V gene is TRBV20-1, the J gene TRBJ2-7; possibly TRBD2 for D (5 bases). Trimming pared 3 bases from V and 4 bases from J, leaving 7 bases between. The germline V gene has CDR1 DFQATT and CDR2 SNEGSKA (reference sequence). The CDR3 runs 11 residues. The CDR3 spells CSARTGYEQYF. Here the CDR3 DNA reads TGCAGTGCTAGGACGGGGTACGAGCAGTACTTC.

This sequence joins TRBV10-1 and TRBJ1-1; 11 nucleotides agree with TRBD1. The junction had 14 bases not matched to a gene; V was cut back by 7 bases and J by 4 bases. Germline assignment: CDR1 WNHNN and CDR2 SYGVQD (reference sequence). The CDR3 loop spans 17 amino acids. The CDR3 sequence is CASKNEGQGEKITEAFF. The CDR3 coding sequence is TGCGCCAGCAAGAATGAGGGACAGGGGGAGAAGATCACTGAAGCTTTCTTT.

CDR3 in amino acids: CASSSPNARGFETQYF. CDR3 coding DNA: TGTGCCAGCAGTTCCCCAAACGCCAGGGGATTCGAGACCCAGTACTTC. This chain connects TRBV6-5 to TRBJ2-5; D may be TRBD1 (6 bases). The CDR3 loop spans 16 amino acids. V was trimmed by 4 bases and J by 5 bases, leaving 20 bases between them. The germline CDR1 and CDR2 sequences are MNHEY and SVGAGI.

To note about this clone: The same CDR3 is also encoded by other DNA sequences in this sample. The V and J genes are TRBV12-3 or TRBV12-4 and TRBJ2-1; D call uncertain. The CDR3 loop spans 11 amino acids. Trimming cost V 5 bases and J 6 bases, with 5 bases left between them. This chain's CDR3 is CASSPLNEQFF. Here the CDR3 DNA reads TGTGCCAGCAGTCCCCTCAATGAGCAGTTCTTC.

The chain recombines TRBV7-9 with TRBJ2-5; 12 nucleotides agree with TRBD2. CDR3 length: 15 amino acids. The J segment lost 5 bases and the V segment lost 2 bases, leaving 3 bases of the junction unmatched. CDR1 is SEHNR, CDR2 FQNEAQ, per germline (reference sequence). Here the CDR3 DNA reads TGTGCCAGCAGCTTACAACTAGCGGGAGGCGAGACCCAGTACTTC. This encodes CASSLQLAGGETQYF.

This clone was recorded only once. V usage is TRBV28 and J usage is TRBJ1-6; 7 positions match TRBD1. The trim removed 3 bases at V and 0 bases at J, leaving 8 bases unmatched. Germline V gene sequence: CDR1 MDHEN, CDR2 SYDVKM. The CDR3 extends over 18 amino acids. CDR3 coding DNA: TGTGCCAGCAGTTTCGCCGACAGGGCCCTCTCCTATAATTCACCCCTCCACTTT. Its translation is CASSFADRALSYNSPLHF. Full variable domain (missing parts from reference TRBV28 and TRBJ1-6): DVKVTQSSRYLVKRTGEKVFLECVQDMDHENMFWYRQDPGLGLRLIYFSYDVKMKEKGDIPEGYSVSREKKERFSLILESASTNQTSMYLCASSFADRALSYNSPLHFGNGTRLTVT.